A selection of T cell receptor beta chains follows, all from one sample in a study of cytomegalovirus exposure and HLA in healthy donors. Measured with immunoSEQ multiplex PCR; TCRdb has only the in-frame clones, and not every one. In the table there are tens of thousands of clones, roughly 71% of which are singletons. Sequencing was done on a sample of PBMCs. The receptor set was obtained from a man aged 50 to 59 in good health and CMV-seronegative. CDR3s include the opening cysteine and the closing phenylalanine or tryptophan. The D gene is left open where the match is weak. A clone size is listed for some rows: how often the clone was seen (once, few, many), or a class if it is expanded.

DNA: TGCGCCAGCAGCTCCGCAGGGGTAGCCCCGAACACCATATATTTT; CDR3: CASSSAGVAPNTIYF; D: .; J: TRBJ1-3; V: TRBV5-1; size: .
DNA: TGTGCCAGCAGTCGGACAGGGGCTGGAAATGAGCAGTTCTTC; CDR3: CASSRTGAGNEQFF; D: TRBD1; J: TRBJ2-1; V: TRBV25-1; size: .
DNA: TGCAGCGTTGAAGATCAGGGGCTTACTGAAGCTTTCTTT; CDR3: CSVEDQGLTEAFF; D: .; J: TRBJ1-1; V: TRBV29-1; size: few
DNA: TGTGCCAGCAGTGAGGACAGGGTATCAGATACGCAGTATTTT; CDR3: CASSEDRVSDTQYF; D: TRBD1; J: TRBJ2-3; V: TRBV6-1; size: .
DNA: TGCAGTGCTAGAGAGGAGGATACGCAGTATTTT; CDR3: CSAREEDTQYF; D: .; J: TRBJ2-3; V: TRBV20-1; size: .
DNA: TGTGCCAGCAGCGAGGACAGGGGAGAGACCCAGTACTTC; CDR3: CASSEDRGETQYF; D: TRBD1; J: TRBJ2-5; V: TRBV7-8; size: .
DNA: TGTGCCAGCAGGGTAGCGACACGCACAGATACGCAGTATTTT; CDR3: CASRVATRTDTQYF; D: .; J: TRBJ2-3; V: TRBV6-5; size: .
DNA: TGTGCCATCCGGACTAGCGGTGGCTACAATGAGCAGTTCTTC; CDR3: CAIRTSGGYNEQFF; D: TRBD2; J: TRBJ2-1; V: TRBV10-3; size: .
DNA: TGCGCCAGCAGCTTGGTGACAGGGGACACTGAAGCTTTCTTT; CDR3: CASSLVTGDTEAFF; D: TRBD1; J: TRBJ1-1; V: TRBV5-1; size: .
DNA: TGTGCCAGCAGTCCATCCCCCGTGGGGGGTCCGCTTCACAATGAGCAGTTCTTC; CDR3: CASSPSPVGGPLHNEQFF; D: .; J: TRBJ2-1; V: TRBV27; size: .
DNA: TGTGCCAGCAGCTTCGGGACAACAACCTACGAGCAGTACTTC; CDR3: CASSFGTTTYEQYF; D: .; J: TRBJ2-7; V: TRBV11-2; size: .
DNA: TGCGCCAGCAGCCAACAGAGTCACAGGGGGGAGACCCAGTACTTC; CDR3: CASSQQSHRGETQYF; D: TRBD1; J: TRBJ2-5; V: TRBV4-1; size: .
DNA: TGCGCCAGCAGCCGCCAGCAAGGGAGCTCGCTTCTCAGTGAAGCTTTCTTT; CDR3: CASSRQQGSSLLSEAFF; D: .; J: TRBJ1-1; V: TRBV4-1; size: .
DNA: TGTGCCAGCAGCTTGCCACAGGGGAGGAACACTGAAGCTTTCTTT; CDR3: CASSLPQGRNTEAFF; D: TRBD1; J: TRBJ1-1; V: TRBV5-6; size: .
DNA: TGTGCCAGCAGCACGGGGAATCGAGCTTTCTTT; CDR3: CASSTGNRAFF; D: .; J: TRBJ1-1; V: TRBV7-2; size: .
DNA: TGTGCCAGCAGCTTAGGAGGGGACAGGGGACGAGAGACCCAGTACTTC; CDR3: CASSLGGDRGRETQYF; D: TRBD1; J: TRBJ2-5; V: TRBV11-3; size: .
DNA: TGCGCCAGCAGCTTGAGGGACAGGGGGACCTTGAACACTGAAGCTTTCTTT; CDR3: CASSLRDRGTLNTEAFF; D: TRBD1; J: TRBJ1-1; V: TRBV5-1; size: .
DNA: TGTGCCAGCAGCCAAGTCCGAGCGGGGGGGGACACCGGGGAGCTGTTTTTT; CDR3: CASSQVRAGGDTGELFF; D: TRBD2; J: TRBJ2-2; V: TRBV4-2; size: .
DNA: TGTGCCAGCAGTGCATATCTGGGGACAGTACTTGCGAACTATGGCTACACCTTC; CDR3: CASSAYLGTVLANYGYTF; D: TRBD1; J: TRBJ1-2; V: TRBV6-1; size: .
DNA: TGTGCCAGCAGTGAATCGGACAGGGACTATGGCTACACCTTC; CDR3: CASSESDRDYGYTF; D: TRBD1; J: TRBJ1-2; V: TRBV25-1; size: few
DNA: TGCGCCAGCAGCCAAGGAGGGGGAGGCAGGGGGCCTAAAGGCTACACCTTC; CDR3: CASSQGGGGRGPKGYTF; D: TRBD1; J: TRBJ1-2; V: TRBV4-1; size: .
DNA: TGTGCCAGCAGCTCTGGACTTCACACAGATACGCAGTATTTT; CDR3: CASSSGLHTDTQYF; D: .; J: TRBJ2-3; V: TRBV7-3; size: few
DNA: TGTGCCAGTAGTTCCCCGGGAAGGAGTCAAGAAAAACTGTTTTTT; CDR3: CASSSPGRSQEKLFF; D: .; J: TRBJ1-4; V: TRBV19; size: .
DNA: TGTGCCAGCAGTTACTGGAGTACGGGAAGCACTGAAGCTTTCTTT; CDR3: CASSYWSTGSTEAFF; D: .; J: TRBJ1-1; V: TRBV6-5; size: .
DNA: TGTGCCAGCAGTTACTCTCGATGGACACCAACGGAGACCCAGTACTTC; CDR3: CASSYSRWTPTETQYF; D: .; J: TRBJ2-5; V: TRBV6-5; size: few
DNA: TGTGCCAGCAGCTTAGGGGGACAGGGCGCCGGGGAGCTGTTTTTT; CDR3: CASSLGGQGAGELFF; D: TRBD1; J: TRBJ2-2; V: TRBV11-3; size: .
DNA: TGCGCCAGCAGCTTTGAAGGGGGCATGCTAATAGGGACTGAAGCTTTCTTT; CDR3: CASSFEGGMLIGTEAFF; D: TRBD1; J: TRBJ1-1; V: TRBV5-1; size: .
DNA: TGTGCCAGCAGCTTAAACGGGGGGGAGCTGTTTTTT; CDR3: CASSLNGGELFF; D: .; J: TRBJ2-2; V: TRBV7-2; size: few
DNA: TGCGCCAGCAGCACAGACAGGGGAGTCTATGGCTACACCTTC; CDR3: CASSTDRGVYGYTF; D: TRBD1; J: TRBJ1-2; V: TRBV5-1; size: .